This entry lists 27 T cell receptor beta chains sequenced from one sample in a study of glioma-infiltrating T cells. Using RNA template, CDR3s of TCR alpha and beta were amplified with iRepertoire arm-PCR. TCRdb fed the multiplex PCR reads into MiXCR, producing one record per CDR3 protein. The table records about 410,000 distinct CDR3 sequences, roughly two fifths of them present only once. Specimen: glioma tissue, nonneoplastic brain tissue, or PBMCs (not recorded which). These receptors were collected from a human donor with low-grade glioma or glioblastoma, undergoing nonglioma brain surgery, or in good health (not recorded which).

This clonotype has only one observation. A read error may be the cause here, since a much bigger clone is one base away. The J gene is TRBJ2-7, the V gene TRBV28; tentatively, D is TRBD1 or TRBD2 (5 bases each). The V and J ends lost 8 bases and 3 bases respectively, with 11 bases between them. The V gene's germline CDR1 is MDHEN and CDR2 SYDVKM. The CDR3 runs to 12 residues. CDR3 region: CASARDGYEQYF. In nucleotides, the CDR3 is TGTGCCAGCGCCAGGGACGGCTACGAGCAGTACTTC.

This clonotype was counted at least ten times. The rearrangement uses TRBV6-2 or TRBV6-3 and TRBJ1-1; D is unclear. Germline CDR1 MNHEY, CDR2 SVGEGT. V lost 5 bases and J lost 2, with 15 bases in between. The CDR3 consists of 15 residues. The CDR3: CASSSGDYYNTEAFF. CDR3 DNA: TGTGCCAGCAGTAGCGGGGATTATTATAACACTGAAGCTTTCTTT.

This clonotype showed up just a few times. The V call is TRBV12-3 or TRBV12-4, the J call TRBJ1-2; D is possibly TRBD1 (6 bases). The CDR3 loop spans 15 amino acids. Trimming shortened V by 5 bases and J by 1 base, and 14 bases separated the two germline ends. Here the CDR3 reads CASSVRQAHNYGYTF. Here the CDR3 DNA reads TGTGCCAGCAGTGTTCGACAGGCTCATAACTATGGCTACACCTTC.

This clonotype has just a few counts. This chain joins TRBV11-1 and TRBJ2-1; the match to TRBD2 covers 8 bases. The CDR3 length is 13 residues. The germline V gene has CDR1 SGHAT and CDR2 FQDESV (reference sequence). The ends lost 8 bases at V and 8 bases at J; junction bases unmatched: 8. This CDR3 reads CASATGGIHEQFF. The CDR3 DNA reads TGTGCCAGCGCTACGGGGGGGATCCATGAGCAGTTCTTC.

The chain uses TRBV2 and TRBJ2-7; TRBD2 is a possible D gene (5 bases). From germline, CDR1 is SNHLY and CDR2 FYNNEI. This CDR3 is 11 amino acids long. Trimming took off 10 bases at V and 2 bases at J, with 9 bases between the two ends. DNA of the CDR3: TGTGCCATCGGGGAACCCTACGAGCAGTACTTC. It codes for CAIGEPYEQYF.

This chain joins TRBV28 and TRBJ1-6; 7 bases fit TRBD1. CDR1 is MDHEN and CDR2 is SYDVKM in the germline V gene. The trim removed 7 bases at V and 5 bases at J, leaving 11 bases unmatched. The CDR3 has 16 amino acids. CDR3 sequence reads: CASTRVGGQHNSPLHF. CDR3 nucleotides: TGTGCCAGCACCAGAGTGGGGGGACAGCATAATTCACCCCTCCACTTT.

The chain links TRBV28 to TRBJ2-3; no clear D gene. Germline V CDR1 and CDR2: MDHEN, SYDVKM. The V end lost 11 bases, the J end lost 2 bases, and 14 bases lay between the germline ends. The CDR3 length is 13 residues. The CDR3 loop reads CAAGPEVTDTQYF. In DNA, the CDR3 is TGTGCCGCCGGCCCAGAGGTCACAGATACGCAGTATTTT.

This chain links TRBV5-4 with TRBJ1-4; no definite D call. CDR1 and CDR2 (germline): SGHNT, YYREEE (reference sequence). The V gene lost 4 bases and the J gene lost 7 bases, with 14 bases spanning the gap. There are 14 residues in the CDR3. The CDR3 nucleotides are TGTGCCAGCAGCCTCCCAGGAGTGAGTGAAAAACTGTTTTTT. As protein: CASSLPGVSEKLFF. Full variable domain (outside the CDR3, taken from reference TRBV5-4 and TRBJ1-4): ETGVTQSPTHLIKTRGQQVTLRCSSQSGHNTVSWYQQALGQGPQFIFQYYREEENGRGNFPPRFSGLQFPNYSSELNVNALELDDSALYLCASSLPGVSEKLFFGSGTQLSVL.

Points on this clonotype: With a much larger clone just one base away, this may be a read error. The conserved closing phenylalanine or tryptophan is absent in this CDR3, likely reflecting a read error. The chain employs TRBV28 and TRBJ2-6; D remains ambiguous. The germline V and J ends were trimmed by 7 bases and 2 bases, with 6 bases remaining between them. Germline-derived CDR1 and CDR2 are MDHEN and SYDVKM. The length of the CDR3 is 13 residues. This CDR3 is CASKEPGANVLTL. The CDR3 DNA sequence: TGTGCCAGCAAAGAGCCTGGGGCCAACGTCCTGACTCTC.

This sequence joins TRBV13 and TRBJ2-1; 10 positions match TRBD1. Trimming cost V 5 bases and J 4 bases; bases outside gene matches: 5. The CDR3 totals 15 residues. Per the germline V gene, CDR1 is PRHDT and CDR2 is FYEKMQ (reference sequence). The CDR3 coding sequence is TGTGCCAGCAGCGTCGGGACAGGGGCTTACAATGAGCAGTTCTTC. It yields the protein CASSVGTGAYNEQFF.

This clonotype showed up just a few times. This chain connects TRBV4-3 to TRBJ2-3; 7 nucleotides match TRBD1. CDR3 size: 17 residues. Germline V lookup: CDR1 LGHNA, CDR2 YSLEER. J lost 0 bases, V lost 2 bases, and 8 bases had no gene match. For the CDR3, the DNA is TGCGCCAGCAGCCAAAAACCGGGGACAGCTAGCACAGATACGCAGTATTTT. Translating gives CASSQKPGTASTDTQYF.

CDR3 region: CASSSGVEAFF. In nucleotides, the CDR3 is TGTGCCAGCAGCTCCGGTGTTGAAGCTTTCTTT. The chain employs TRBV11-2 and TRBJ1-1, with D uncertain. V gave up 4 bases and J gave up 7 bases, with 7 bases separating them. CDR3 size: 11 residues. Germline loops: CDR1 SGHAT, CDR2 FQNNGV.

This rearrangement joins TRBV7-2 to TRBJ1-6, with D hard to call. The CDR3 loop spans 16 amino acids. The V gene's germline CDR1 is SGHTA and CDR2 FQGNSA. V was clipped by 2 bases and J by 5 bases, with 13 bases between them. CDR3 sequence (DNA): TGTGCCAGCAGCTTAACCGGAGGGAATGATAATTCACCCCTCCACTTT. As protein: CASSLTGGNDNSPLHF.

This clonotype occurred many times. Here the CDR3 DNA reads TGTGCCAGCAGTACCCGGGTGAACACTGAAGCTTTCTTT. It translates to CASSTRVNTEAFF. This chain joins TRBV6-1 and TRBJ1-1, with no clear D. In germline, CDR1 is MNHNS, CDR2 SASEGT. This CDR3 comprises 13 residues. Trimming removed 5 bases at V and 0 bases at J, with 7 bases between.

This clonotype has just a few counts. At one of its ends the junction is not consistent with the germline gene, which may arise from a read error. The V gene is TRBV7-7, the J gene TRBJ1-3; D is uncertain. Germline V gene sequence: CDR1 SSHAT, CDR2 FNYEAQ (reference sequence). This CDR3 is built from 13 residues. The chain's CDR3 is CASSSSGGNTIYF. The DNA for the CDR3 is TGTGCTAGCAGCTCGAGCGGAGGAAACACCATATATTTT.

J is TRBJ2-1 and V is TRBV7-8; D might be TRBD2 (6 bases). Looked up from germline, CDR1 is SGHVS and CDR2 is FQNEAQ. There are 15 residues in the CDR3. Trimming left V 1 base short and J 11 bases short, with 18 bases between. The CDR3 protein is CASSLVTGAGNKQFF. The CDR3 region has the DNA TGTGCCAGCAGCTTAGTTACGGGAGCTGGAAATAAGCAGTTCTTC. Full variable domain (rest looked up from reference TRBV7-8 and TRBJ2-1): GAGVSQSPRYKVAKRGQDVALRCDPISGHVSLFWYQQALGQGPEFLTYFQNEAQLDKSGLPSDRFFAERPEGSVSTLKIQRTQQEDSAVYLCASSLVTGAGNKQFFGPGTRLTVL.

About this clonotype itself: The CDR3 ends on some other residue instead of the conserved phenylalanine or tryptophan, so this is likely a read error. The rearrangement joins TRBV7-9 to TRBJ2-7, with D perhaps TRBD1 (5 bases). Germline V gene data show CDR1 as SEHNR and CDR2 as FQNEAQ (reference sequence). The V and J ends lost 1 base and 6 bases respectively, with 13 bases between them. The CDR3 covers 14 residues. The CDR3 DNA reads as TGTGCCAGCAGCTTAGTAGCAGGGAAGGGCGAGCAGTACCTC. This codes for CASSLVAGKGEQYL.

This clonotype has just a few counts. A junction boundary mismatches the germline segment, possibly from a read error. The CDR3, as DNA: TGTGCCATCAGTGGGACTAGCCCAAGGGAGCAGTACTTC. Its translation: CAISGTSPREQYF. The J gene is TRBJ2-7, the V gene TRBV6-1, with 9 positions matching TRBD2. This CDR3 has 13 residues. The germline CDR1 and CDR2 sequences are MNHNS and SASEGT.

V is TRBV28 and J is TRBJ2-7, with D perhaps matching TRBD2 (5 bases). This CDR3 is built from 12 residues. Germline-derived CDR1 and CDR2 are MDHEN and SYDVKM. Trimming took 5 bases from V and 6 from J, leaving 11 bases between them. CDR3 nucleotide sequence: TGTGCCAGCAGTACCGAGGGCCGCGAGCAGTACTTC. It translates to CASSTEGREQYF.

Regarding this clonotype: This may come from a read error, since a much larger clone is one base off. The J gene is TRBJ1-5, the V gene TRBV6-6, with TRBD1 identical over 9 bases. V gave up 4 bases and J gave up 4 bases; unmatched junction bases: 2. CDR1 is MNHNY and CDR2 is SVGAGI in the germline V gene (reference sequence). This CDR3 is built from 14 residues. The CDR3 region is CASSWTGENQPQHF. DNA of the CDR3: TGTGCCAGCAGTTGGACAGGGGAAAATCAGCCCCAGCATTTT.

This clonotype was detected many times. The chain recombines TRBV27 with TRBJ2-1, with 7 positions matching TRBD2. The V segment lost 0 bases and the J segment 6 bases; nucleotides outside the gene matches: 2. The CDR3 contains 14 residues. CDR1 MNHEY and CDR2 SMNVEV come from the germline V gene (reference sequence). The CDR3 loop is CASSLSRTSNEQFF. In nucleotides, the CDR3 is TGTGCCAGCAGTTTATCGCGGACTAGCAATGAGCAGTTCTTC.

Points on this clonotype: A much larger clone differs by one base, so this may be a read error. The genes are TRBV15 and TRBJ1-1; D unclear. Germline-derived CDR1 and CDR2 are LNHNV and YYDKDF (reference sequence). The CDR3 runs to 12 residues. Trimming removed 7 bases at V and 4 bases at J, with 10 bases between. The CDR3 region is CATNSGPTEAFF. CDR3 nucleotide sequence: TGTGCCACCAACAGCGGGCCCACTGAAGCTTTCTTT.

This chain links TRBV7-2 with TRBJ2-7, with TRBD2 matching 9 bases. CDR1 is SGHTA and CDR2 is FQGNSA in the germline V gene. Trimming at V came to 4 bases and at J to 0 bases, leaving 4 bases not matched to a gene. The CDR3 runs to 15 residues. CDR3 in amino acids: CASSWTSASSYEQYF. The CDR3 coding sequence is TGTGCCAGCAGCTGGACTAGCGCCAGCTCCTACGAGCAGTACTTC.

A few counts support this clonotype. The chain uses TRBV18 and TRBJ1-3; D unclear. V lost 8 bases, J lost 7 bases, and 15 bases lay in between. The CDR3 covers 13 residues. The germline V gene has CDR1 KGHSH and CDR2 LQKENI. CDR3 residues: CASALSVWNTIYF. The DNA for the CDR3 is TGTGCCAGCGCCCTTTCCGTCTGGAACACCATATATTTT.

The gene calls are TRBV2 and TRBJ2-1, with a tentative D call TRBD1 (6 bases). CDR1 is SNHLY, CDR2 FYNNEI, per germline. V was shortened by 7 bases and J by 3 bases, with 13 bases between the two germline ends. The CDR3 is 14 amino acids. The CDR3: CASTKDSFYNEQFF. In nucleotides, the CDR3 is TGTGCCAGCACTAAGGACAGCTTCTACAATGAGCAGTTCTTC.

The chain carries TRBV7-2 and TRBJ2-7, with 8 bases fitting TRBD2. The germline gives CDR1 SGHTA, CDR2 FQGNSA. After removal of 5 bases from V and 2 bases from J, the junction contained 11 bases not matched to a gene. CDR3 size: 16 residues. CDR3 nucleotides: TGTGCCAGCAGCCTCCCCCCAGCGGGAGACCCCTACGAGCAGTACTTC. Translation gives CASSLPPAGDPYEQYF.

This clonotype was found once. This sequence may be a read error, since a much larger clone differs from it by one base. The gene calls are TRBV4-1 and TRBJ2-7, with D unclear. V shed 6 bases and J shed 7 bases, with 10 bases lying between them. The CDR3 runs to 11 residues. Germline CDR1 is MGHRA and CDR2 is YSYEKL. The CDR3, as DNA: TGCGCCAGCAGACTCCCTGTGGAGCAGTACTTC. Translation gives CASRLPVEQYF.